This TCR beta chain was captured by sequencing in a study of blood T cell repertoires in COVID-19. Overall study context: From T cells, B-cell-depleted T cells, or PBMCs came the material, which was cDNA or gDNA.

This CDR3 is built from 15 residues. Germline V gene lookup returns CDR1 SGHTA and CDR2 FQGNSA. Trimming removed 2 bases from V and 1 base from J, with 12 bases in between. Participant ages covered roughly 18 to 89 years across about 22 US areas. Cohort placement rested on clinical history that participants reported themselves. Per the original data handling: Amplifying reference gene primers gave estimates of nucleated cell counts. Repertoires were generated with immunoSEQ multiplex PCR, while TCRdb's copy carries only in-frame clones and drops some. V, J and clone size are those of that table, while D and trimming were read from the DNA. The data hold around 300,000 clones, with 85% observed a single time.

The source is a woman aged 45-65 years who had recovered from COVID-19. Sequences were obtained from PBMCs or T cells enriched from blood (not recorded which). The chain joins TRBV7-2 to TRBJ2-7; no clear D gene. CDR3: CASSLSGPLSYEQYF. The CDR3 DNA reads TGTGCCAGCAGCTTAAGTGGTCCCCTATCCTACGAGCAGTACTTC.